This TCR beta chain derives from a study of shared clonotypes between healthy human individuals. The repertoire was sequenced with immunoSEQ multiplex PCR; TCRdb's copy has only in-frame clones and lacks some. The sample shows about 2 million clones, about 95% of them seen only once. Naive CD8 isolation took CD45RO-negative cells positively selected for CCR7 and excluded terminally differentiated effector memory CD45RA+ cells. Germline V CDR1 and CDR2: LGHNA, YSLEER. The CDR3 runs 16 residues. With 4 bases clipped from V and 2 bases from J, the junction kept 7 bases outside the gene matches. The sample comprised naive CD8+ T cells sorted from blood. The chain links TRBV4-3 to TRBJ2-3, with TRBD2 identical over 9 bases. The TCR was taken from a man aged 18 to 30 in good health. The CDR3 reads CASSRLAAVPTDTQYF. Here the CDR3 DNA reads TGCGCCAGCAGCCGACTAGCGGCTGTCCCCACAGATACGCAGTATTTT.